The T cell receptor beta chain described here comes from a study of Ad26.COV2.S vaccination and SARS-CoV-2 variants. About the research overall: The trial was COV1001 and the donor's arm was Ad26.COV2.S.

Assay: immunoSEQ multiplex PCR; the TCRdb copy retains only in-frame clones and omits some. The data show 350,000 to 450,000 clones, about 89% seen once. Study-level findings and limits: Vaccinees showed greater spike-specific TCR breadth than placebo recipients.

This CDR3 comprises 16 residues. The V segment lost 6 bases and the J segment 2 bases; nucleotides outside the gene matches: 7. Per the germline V gene, CDR1 is MDHEN and CDR2 is SYDVKM. Treatment of the sample: 15 to 20 received Ad26.COV2.S at low or high dose, single or two shots; roughly 5 received placebo; per-sample allocation not given. Material that was analyzed had been drawn on day 63 after the first vaccine or placebo injection. Immunization relied on an Ad26 vector, which expressed Wuhan-strain SARS-CoV-2 spike. This clone has just one count. Its antigen is not identified. Sequencing used peripheral blood, obtained in a trial of Ad26.COV2.S vaccine versus placebo. The rearrangement joins TRBV28 to TRBJ1-5; 10 nucleotides match TRBD1. This clonotype originated in a person between 18 and 59 years old who received the Ad26.COV2.S COVID-19 vaccine or a placebo. CDR3: CASSPGDRGGNQPQHF. CDR3 coding DNA: TGTGCCAGCAGCCCCGGGGACAGGGGTGGCAATCAGCCCCAGCATTTT.